These T cell receptor beta chains were read from a single sample in a study of cytomegalovirus exposure and HLA in healthy donors. The table came from immunoSEQ multiplex PCR; TCRdb's copy has only in-frame clones and leaves some out. The sample yields roughly 98,000 clones, approximately 76% seen once. Sequenced sample: PBMCs. Source of these receptors: a middle-aged man in good health and CMV-seronegative. Both conserved end residues are part of each CDR3. D genes are given only for firm matches. Some rows mark clone size as missing; the rest say once, few, many or name a class of expanded clone.

abundance,j_gene,v_gene,d_gene,CDR3nt,CDR3aa
NA,TRBJ2-3,TRBV28,NA,TGTGCCAGCAGCTCGGTAATTACGCAGTATTTT,CASSSVITQYF
once,TRBJ2-1,TRBV28,NA,TGTGCCAGCAGTTTAACAGTCGGCTCCTACAATGAGCAGTTCTTC,CASSLTVGSYNEQFF
NA,TRBJ2-7,TRBV7-2,TRBD2,TGTGCCAGCAGCATGGGACTAGTAACCTCCTACGAGCAGTACTTC,CASSMGLVTSYEQYF
NA,TRBJ2-7,TRBV28,TRBD2,TGTGCCAGCAGGCCTCGCTGGGAGGGCTCCTACGAGCAGTACTTC,CASRPRWEGSYEQYF
once,TRBJ2-7,TRBV11-2,TRBD2,TGTGCCAGCAGCCGGATAGCGGGGGAGTCCTACGAGCAGTACTTC,CASSRIAGESYEQYF
once,TRBJ2-7,TRBV18,NA,TGTGCCAGCTCACCTACAGGGAAACGAGAGCAGTACTTC,CASSPTGKREQYF
once,TRBJ2-7,TRBV5-1,NA,TGCGCCAGCAGCTTGGCATCTCAGAGGTACAACGAGCAGTACTTC,CASSLASQRYNEQYF
NA,TRBJ2-7,TRBV4-1,NA,TGCGCCAGCAGCCAAGACAATAGACAGGATCACGGCTACGAGCAGTACTTC,CASSQDNRQDHGYEQYF
NA,TRBJ2-1,TRBV5-1,NA,TGCGCCAGCAGCTTGGATCCAGCCTACAATGAGCAGTTCTTC,CASSLDPAYNEQFF
NA,TRBJ2-3,TRBV11-2,NA,TGTGCCAGCAGCGAGGCGCGGGGCACAGATACGCAGTATTTT,CASSEARGTDTQYF
NA,TRBJ2-3,TRBV15,NA,TGTGCCACCAGCAGAGATAACGGACATACTAGCACAGATACGCAGTATTTT,CATSRDNGHTSTDTQYF
once,TRBJ2-7,TRBV28,NA,TGTGCCAGCAGTAGGGAAGCCCGGGGGTTCCCCTACGAGCAGTACTTC,CASSREARGFPYEQYF
NA,TRBJ1-2,TRBV5-6,TRBD1,TGTGCCAGCAGCGGGCCCGGGACAGGGGTTTTTGGCTACACCTTC,CASSGPGTGVFGYTF
NA,TRBJ2-6,TRBV25-1,NA,TGTGCCAGCAGTGATCCCACTGGGGCCAACGTCCTGACTTTC,CASSDPTGANVLTF
NA,TRBJ2-3,TRBV28,NA,TGTGCCAGCAGTTTCTCCTACGAGGGGGGCACAGATACGCAGTATTTT,CASSFSYEGGTDTQYF
NA,TRBJ2-7,TRBV7-2,TRBD2,TGTGCCAGCAGCAAAAGTAGCGGGAGCTACGAGCAGTACTTC,CASSKSSGSYEQYF
NA,TRBJ1-2,TRBV28,NA,TGTGCCAGCAGTAACACAGGGAGAAGGTATGGCTACACCTTC,CASSNTGRRYGYTF
NA,TRBJ2-2,TRBV9,TRBD2,TGTGCCAGCACCCAGGCGGGGGGGCCTCACACCGGGGAGCTGTTTTTT,CASTQAGGPHTGELFF
few,TRBJ1-6,TRBV13,TRBD1,TGTGCCAGCAGCTGGGGGACAGAGTCAAATTCACCCCTCCACTTT,CASSWGTESNSPLHF
once,TRBJ2-4,TRBV27,TRBD2,TGTGCCAGCAGTCCTAGCGGGAGTTGGTGGGAAGCCAAAAACATTCAGTACTTC,CASSPSGSWWEAKNIQYF
NA,TRBJ1-2,TRBV27,TRBD1,TGTGCCAGCAACGTTGGGGGACAGAACTATGGCTACACCTTC,CASNVGGQNYGYTF
NA,TRBJ2-1,TRBV4-3,TRBD2,TGCGCCAGCAGCCAAGATCTGGGGGAGGGAGACAATGAGCAGTTCTTC,CASSQDLGEGDNEQFF
NA,TRBJ1-6,TRBV7-8,NA,TGTGCCAGCAGCTTAGATCAGGTCTCCTCACCCCTCCACTTT,CASSLDQVSSPLHF
NA,TRBJ2-3,TRBV5-4,TRBD2,TGTGCCAGCAGCTTCGGTCTAGCGGGAGTAGGGACAGATACGCAGTATTTT,CASSFGLAGVGTDTQYF
NA,TRBJ2-7,TRBV28,NA,TGTGCCAGCAGTTTTAACAGGCCCTACGCCTACGAGCAGTACTTC,CASSFNRPYAYEQYF
NA,TRBJ2-1,TRBV19,TRBD1,TGTGCCAGTAGGGGACAGGGAGAGTTGGATGAGCAGTTCTTC,CASRGQGELDEQFF
NA,TRBJ1-4,TRBV28,TRBD1,TGTGCCAGCAGTGTGGACAGGGAGACTAATGAAAAACTGTTTTTT,CASSVDRETNEKLFF
NA,TRBJ2-2,TRBV28,TRBD2,TGTGCCAGCAGTAAAGCGGGGTACACCGGGGAGCTGTTTTTT,CASSKAGYTGELFF
NA,TRBJ2-3,TRBV25-1,NA,TGTGCCAGCAGTGAGAGAGCTTTTAACACAGATACGCAGTATTTT,CASSERAFNTDTQYF
few,TRBJ1-1,TRBV19,TRBD1,TGTGCCAGTAGTTTCTCCGGGACAGGGTCCGGGAACACTGAAGCTTTCTTT,CASSFSGTGSGNTEAFF
NA,TRBJ2-5,TRBV29-1,NA,TGCAGCGTTGTGGAGGGGGAGACCCAGTACTTC,CSVVEGETQYF
NA,TRBJ2-7,TRBV2,TRBD1,TGTGCCAGCGGCCGGGACAGGGTGTACGAGCAGTACTTC,CASGRDRVYEQYF
NA,TRBJ2-1,TRBV5-1,TRBD2,TGCGCCAGCAGCGAGAGGCTAGCGGGAGGATTCGGGACCTACAATGAGCAGTTCTTC,CASSERLAGGFGTYNEQFF
NA,TRBJ2-1,TRBV7-9,TRBD1,TGTGCCAGCAGCTTGGACAGGGGTCCCTACAATGAGCAGTTCTTC,CASSLDRGPYNEQFF
NA,TRBJ2-7,TRBV28,TRBD1,TGTGCCAGCAGTTCGATCGGACAGGGGGCGGGGGAGCAGTACTTC,CASSSIGQGAGEQYF
NA,TRBJ2-1,TRBV7-9,NA,TGTTCCAGCAGCTTAGGGGCCATAGCAGAATATGGCAGGGACAATGAGCAGTTCTTC,CSSSLGAIAEYGRDNEQFF
NA,TRBJ1-5,TRBV7-2,NA,TGTGCCAGCAGCTTACTCGGTTTGGGCAATCAGCCCCAGCATTTT,CASSLLGLGNQPQHF
NA,TRBJ1-1,TRBV12-5,NA,TGTGCTAGTGGTCTGGACGGGAACACTGAAGCTTTCTTT,CASGLDGNTEAFF
once,TRBJ1-1,TRBV7-3,TRBD1,TGTGCCAGTAGACAGGGGGTTGGGGAGGGAGAAGCTTTCTTT,CASRQGVGEGEAFF
NA,TRBJ1-4,TRBV27,NA,TGTGCCAGCAGCCCCTGGACAACGCATAATGAAAAACTGTTTTTT,CASSPWTTHNEKLFF
NA,TRBJ2-1,TRBV27,NA,TGTGCCAGCAGTTCCACCCACAGGGCGGGCAATGAGCAGTTCTTC,CASSSTHRAGNEQFF
NA,TRBJ2-5,TRBV5-6,NA,TGTGCCAGCAGCTGGGGAGCCGGTCTGCAGACCCAGTACTTC,CASSWGAGLQTQYF
NA,TRBJ1-1,TRBV7-2,NA,TGTGCCAGCAGCTTAGCCCCCGGGGGTCGGGGGAACACTGAAGCTTTCTTT,CASSLAPGGRGNTEAFF
NA,TRBJ2-5,TRBV4-1,NA,TGCGCCAGCAGCCAAGATCCGGCAGCGGCGTTTGTCCAAGAGACCCAGTACTTC,CASSQDPAAAFVQETQYF
NA,TRBJ2-7,TRBV21-1,NA,TGTGCCAGCAGCAAAGCCTTCCGGGTGAGACCTTACGAGCAGTACTTC,CASSKAFRVRPYEQYF
NA,TRBJ1-4,TRBV28,NA,TGTGCCAGCAGCAACCGGGGGATAGCTGAAAAACTGTTTTTT,CASSNRGIAEKLFF
NA,TRBJ2-3,TRBV4-2,NA,TGTGCCAGCAGCCAAGAATTAACGGGAAGCACAGATACGCAGTATTTT,CASSQELTGSTDTQYF
NA,TRBJ2-3,TRBV28,NA,TGTGCCAGCAGAGTCGGGGATACGCAGTATTTT,CASRVGDTQYF
NA,TRBJ2-7,TRBV4-3,TRBD1,TGCGCCAGCAGCCAAGAACAGGGGTACGAGCAGTACTTC,CASSQEQGYEQYF
few,TRBJ1-3,TRBV2,NA,TGTGCCAGCTACAGGCTGGACTCTGGAAACACCATATATTTT,CASYRLDSGNTIYF